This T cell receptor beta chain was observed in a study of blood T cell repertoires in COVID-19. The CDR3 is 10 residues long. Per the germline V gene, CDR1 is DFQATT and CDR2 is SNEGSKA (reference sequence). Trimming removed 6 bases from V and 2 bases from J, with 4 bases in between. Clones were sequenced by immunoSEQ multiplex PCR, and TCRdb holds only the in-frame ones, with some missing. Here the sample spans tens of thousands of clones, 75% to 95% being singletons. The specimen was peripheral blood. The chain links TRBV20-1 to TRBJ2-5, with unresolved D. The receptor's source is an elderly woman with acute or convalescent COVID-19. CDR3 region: CSAQQETQYF. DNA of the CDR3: TGCAGTGCCCAGCAAGAGACCCAGTACTTC.